Listed here are 16 T cell receptor beta chains from one sample, sequenced in a study of cytomegalovirus exposure and HLA in healthy donors. Vbeta (60) and Jbeta (13) primers were used in the PCR. The table came from immunoSEQ multiplex PCR; TCRdb's copy has only in-frame clones and leaves some out. The sample gives approximately 100,000 clones, about 79% of which show up once; roughly 2.7% is in the top ten. Sequencing was performed on PBMCs. The receptors shown here come from a man aged 50 to 59 in good health and CMV-seropositive.

This chain links TRBV5-1 with TRBJ2-3; TRBD2 aligns across 16 bases. The germline CDR1 and CDR2 sequences are SGHRS and YFSETQ. The CDR3 has 16 amino acids. Trimming cost V 7 bases and J 5 bases; bases outside gene matches: 7. Here the CDR3 DNA reads TGCGCCAGCTGGACGGGACTAGCGGGAGGGGGAGATACGCAGTATTTT. Its translation: CASWTGLAGGGDTQYF.

The chain employs TRBV7-2 and TRBJ2-1; TRBD1 matches at 9 bases. Germline CDR1 SGHTA, CDR2 FQGNSA. Trimming cost V 5 bases and J 4 bases; bases outside gene matches: 6. CDR3 length equals 15 residues. The CDR3: CASSPQGAQYNEQFF. CDR3 DNA sequence: TGTGCCAGCAGCCCACAGGGGGCGCAGTACAATGAGCAGTTCTTC.

The gene calls are TRBV15 and TRBJ2-7; 8 positions match TRBD1. V lost 8 bases and J lost 5; bases outside the gene matches: 8. The CDR3 is 13 residues long. Germline lookup yields CDR1 LNHNV and CDR2 YYDKDF (reference sequence). Here the CDR3 DNA reads TGTGCCACCGGGACAGGTCAAGAAAACGAGCAGTACTTC. Translated: CATGTGQENEQYF.

The chain links TRBV28 to TRBJ1-1, with 11 bases matching TRBD1. The CDR3 totals 15 residues. Germline loops: CDR1 MDHEN, CDR2 SYDVKM. With V trimmed by 2 bases and J by 4 bases, 3 bases remained unmatched. The DNA of the CDR3 is TGTGCCAGCAGTTTAGGGACAGGGGGGTCCACTGAAGCTTTCTTT. Translation: CASSLGTGGSTEAFF. Full variable domain (missing parts from reference TRBV28 and TRBJ1-1): DVKVTQSSRYLVKRTGEKVFLECVQDMDHENMFWYRQDPGLGLRLIYFSYDVKMKEKGDIPEGYSVSREKKERFSLILESASTNQTSMYLCASSLGTGGSTEAFFGQGTRLTVV.

V and J are TRBV5-5 and TRBJ1-2; 7 nucleotides agree with TRBD1. With 2 bases clipped from V and 3 bases from J, the junction kept 4 bases outside the gene matches. There are 14 residues in the CDR3. Germline V gives CDR1 SGHKS, CDR2 YYEKEE (reference sequence). The CDR3 sequence: CASSFPGTDYGYTF. Written as DNA, the CDR3 is TGTGCCAGCAGCTTTCCAGGGACAGACTATGGCTACACCTTC.

V and J are TRBV19 and TRBJ2-5, with no clear D. This CDR3 is built from 13 residues. CDR1 and CDR2 (germline): LNHDA, SQIVND (reference sequence). Trimming pared 5 bases from V and 5 bases from J, leaving 12 bases between. The CDR3, as DNA: TGTGCCAGTAGTCCCCGACGGCGGGAGACCCAGTACTTC. Its protein product is CASSPRRRETQYF.

Concerning this clone itself: This CDR3 is also generated by other DNA sequences in the sample. V gene TRBV9 combines with J gene TRBJ2-1, with 11 nucleotides matching TRBD2. Germline V gene lookup returns CDR1 SGDLS and CDR2 YYNGEE. V shed 4 bases and J 4 bases; nucleotides not matched to a gene: 1. This CDR3 comprises 14 residues. This CDR3 is CASSLAGGYNEQFF. The DNA of the CDR3 is TGTGCCAGCAGCCTAGCGGGAGGATACAATGAGCAGTTCTTC.

The chain has TRBV7-3 and TRBJ1-1, with a weak D call TRBD1 (5 bases). V lost 5 bases, J lost 3 bases, and 16 bases lay in between. There are 15 residues in the CDR3. Germline V gene data show CDR1 as SGHTA and CDR2 as FQGTGA. CDR3 loop: CASSASGALYTEAFF. The CDR3 bases are TGTGCCAGCAGCGCATCTGGGGCCCTCTACACTGAAGCTTTCTTT. Complete variable domain (other parts from reference TRBV7-3 and TRBJ1-1): GAGVSQTPSNKVTEKGKYVELRCDPISGHTALYWYRQSLGQGPEFLIYFQGTGAADDSGLPNDRFFAVRPEGSVSTLKIQRTERGDSAVYLCASSASGALYTEAFFGQGTRLTVV.

The V and J genes are TRBV15 and TRBJ1-1; D remains unclear. Germline lookup yields CDR1 LNHNV and CDR2 YYDKDF (reference sequence). Trimming took off 1 base at V and 0 bases at J, with 9 bases between the two ends. The CDR3 sequence is 15 residues long. Here the CDR3 reads CATSRVGELNTEAFF. CDR3 nucleotide sequence: TGTGCCACCAGCAGAGTCGGGGAATTGAACACTGAAGCTTTCTTT.

The chain is built from TRBV6-5 and TRBJ1-1, with TRBD1 matching 7 bases. The germline gives CDR1 MNHEY, CDR2 SVGAGI. This CDR3 comprises 14 residues. The trim removed 7 bases at V and 10 bases at J, leaving 15 bases unmatched. The CDR3 bases are TGTGCCAGCACCCCGGGACAGCGCGGGTTGGGAGCTTTCTTT. Protein product: CASTPGQRGLGAFF.

The rearrangement uses TRBV12-5 and TRBJ1-4; tentatively, D is TRBD1 (6 bases). The CDR3 length is 15 residues. The V and J ends lost 7 bases and 0 bases respectively, with 12 bases between them. The germline V gene has CDR1 LGHNT and CDR2 FRNRAP. CDR3 residues: CASARPGATNEKLFF. The CDR3 region has the DNA TGTGCTAGTGCCCGGCCAGGGGCAACTAATGAAAAACTGTTTTTT.

The CDR3 DNA sequence: TGCGCCAGCAGCTTGGCCGGGGATCGGGACAATGAGCAGTTCTTC. It yields the protein CASSLAGDRDNEQFF. This rearrangement joins TRBV5-1 to TRBJ2-1; maybe TRBD2 (5 bases). The germline V and J ends were trimmed by 0 bases and 5 bases, with 12 bases remaining between them. The CDR3 totals 15 residues. Germline loops: CDR1 SGHRS, CDR2 YFSETQ.

This clone was observed a few times. Here the CDR3 reads CATSRDRRQGFSQPQHF. The CDR3 coding sequence is TGTGCCACCAGCAGAGATCGTCGACAGGGGTTTAGTCAGCCCCAGCATTTT. V gene TRBV15 combines with J gene TRBJ1-5; TRBD1 agrees at 8 bases. The germline CDR1 and CDR2 sequences are LNHNV and YYDKDF (reference sequence). The V gene end was trimmed by 0 bases and the J gene end by 6 bases; junction bases not matched to a gene: 10. CDR3 size: 17 residues.

Points on this clone: The sample carries other DNA sequences with the same CDR3. The chain employs TRBV5-1 and TRBJ2-3, with 11 bases matching TRBD2. Germline V gene lookup returns CDR1 SGHRS and CDR2 YFSETQ. There are 15 residues in the CDR3. V lost 2 bases and J lost 3; bases outside the gene matches: 2. The CDR3 protein is CASSFRLAGTDTQYF. The DNA of the CDR3 is TGCGCCAGCAGCTTCCGACTAGCGGGAACAGATACGCAGTATTTT.

CDR3 residues: CASSTGASYNEQFF. The CDR3 region has the DNA TGTGCCAGCAGCACAGGGGCGTCCTACAATGAGCAGTTCTTC. The V and J genes are TRBV6-5 and TRBJ2-1, with 7 bases matching TRBD1. CDR1 and CDR2 from the germline V gene are MNHEY and SVGAGI. The CDR3 consists of 14 residues. V was clipped by 6 bases and J by 1 base; unmatched bases: 3.

V gene TRBV5-4 combines with J gene TRBJ1-1; 8 bases align to TRBD1. The germline CDR1 and CDR2 sequences are SGHNT and YYREEE (reference sequence). This CDR3 has 13 amino acids. V lost 5 bases and J lost 5; bases outside the gene matches: 5. The CDR3 nucleotides are TGTGCCAGCAGTCGTGGACAGGGAACTGAAGCTTTCTTT. This codes for CASSRGQGTEAFF.